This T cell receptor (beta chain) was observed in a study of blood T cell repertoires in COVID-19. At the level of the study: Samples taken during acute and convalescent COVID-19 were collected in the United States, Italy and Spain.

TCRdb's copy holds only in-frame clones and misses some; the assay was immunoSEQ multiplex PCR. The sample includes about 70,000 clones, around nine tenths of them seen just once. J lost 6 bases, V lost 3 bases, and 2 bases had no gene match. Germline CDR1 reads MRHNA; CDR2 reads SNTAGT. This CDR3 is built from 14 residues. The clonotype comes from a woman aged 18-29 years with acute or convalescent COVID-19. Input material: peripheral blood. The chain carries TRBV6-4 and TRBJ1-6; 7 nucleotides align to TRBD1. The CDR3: CASSEGTANSPLHF. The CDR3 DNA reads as TGTGCCAGCAGTGAGGGGACAGCTAATTCACCCCTCCACTTT.